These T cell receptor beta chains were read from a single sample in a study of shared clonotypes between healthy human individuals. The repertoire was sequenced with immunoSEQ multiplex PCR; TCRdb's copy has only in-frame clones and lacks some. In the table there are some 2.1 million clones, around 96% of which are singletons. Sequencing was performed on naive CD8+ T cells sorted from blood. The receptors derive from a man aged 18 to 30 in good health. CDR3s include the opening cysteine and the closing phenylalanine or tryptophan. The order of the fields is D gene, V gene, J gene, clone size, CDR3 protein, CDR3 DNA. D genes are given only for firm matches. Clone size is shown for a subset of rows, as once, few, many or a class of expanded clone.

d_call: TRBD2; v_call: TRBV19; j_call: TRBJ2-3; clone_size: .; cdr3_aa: CASSRGTTPLDTQYF; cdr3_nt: TGTGCCAGTAGCCGAGGGACTACCCCACTGGATACGCAGTATTTT
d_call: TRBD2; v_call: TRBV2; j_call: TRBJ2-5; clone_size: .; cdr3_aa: CASSDNGLAVQETQYF; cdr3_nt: TGTGCCAGCAGTGATAACGGACTAGCGGTCCAAGAGACCCAGTACTTC
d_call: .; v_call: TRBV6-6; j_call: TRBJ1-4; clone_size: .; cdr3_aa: CASSYSAGDQLFF; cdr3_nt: TGTGCCAGCAGTTACTCGGCGGGGGACCAACTGTTTTTT
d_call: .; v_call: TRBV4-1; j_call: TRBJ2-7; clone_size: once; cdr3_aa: CASSQKSTGTTYEQYF; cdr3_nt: TGCGCCAGCAGCCAAAAGTCGACAGGAACCACCTACGAGCAGTACTTC
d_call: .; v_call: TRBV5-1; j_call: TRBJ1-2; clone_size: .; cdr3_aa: CASRFPGEDYGYTF; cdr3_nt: TGCGCCAGCAGATTTCCGGGGGAGGACTATGGCTACACCTTC
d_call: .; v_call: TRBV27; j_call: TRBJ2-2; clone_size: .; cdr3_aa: CASKAESRGYTGELFF; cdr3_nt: TGTGCCAGCAAAGCAGAGAGCAGGGGATACACCGGGGAGCTGTTTTTT
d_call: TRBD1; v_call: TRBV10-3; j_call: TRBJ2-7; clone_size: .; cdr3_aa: CAISETGAPSYEQYF; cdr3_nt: TGTGCCATCAGTGAGACAGGGGCCCCCTCCTACGAGCAGTACTTC
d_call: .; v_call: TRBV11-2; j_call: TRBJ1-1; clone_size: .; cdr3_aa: CASSLDTGLNTEAFF; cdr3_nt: TGTGCCAGCAGCTTAGATACAGGGTTGAACACTGAAGCTTTCTTT
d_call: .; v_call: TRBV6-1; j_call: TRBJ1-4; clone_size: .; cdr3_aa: CASSATGSNEKLFF; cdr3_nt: TGTGCCAGCAGTGCCACAGGGAGTAATGAAAAACTGTTTTTT
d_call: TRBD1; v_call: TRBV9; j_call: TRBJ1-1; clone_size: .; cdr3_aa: CASSVTGTGEGAFF; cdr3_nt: TGTGCCAGCAGCGTTACCGGGACAGGGGAGGGAGCTTTCTTT
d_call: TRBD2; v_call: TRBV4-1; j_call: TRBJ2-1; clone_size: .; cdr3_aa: CASSQEPLAEGWNEQFF; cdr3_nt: TGCGCCAGCAGCCAAGAGCCCCTAGCGGAGGGATGGAATGAGCAGTTCTTC
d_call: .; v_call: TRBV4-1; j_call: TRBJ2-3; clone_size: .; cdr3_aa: CASSQDRVTDTQYF; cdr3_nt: TGCGCCAGCAGCCAAGACAGAGTCACAGATACGCAGTATTTT
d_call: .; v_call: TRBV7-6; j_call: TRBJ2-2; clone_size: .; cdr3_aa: CASSFEQNTGELFF; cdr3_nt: TGTGCCAGCAGCTTCGAACAGAACACCGGGGAGCTGTTTTTT
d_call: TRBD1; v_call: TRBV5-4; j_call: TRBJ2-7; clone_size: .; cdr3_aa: CASSTTTGGQGLYEQYF; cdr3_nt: TGTGCCAGCAGCACGACGACCGGGGGACAGGGCTTATACGAGCAGTACTTC
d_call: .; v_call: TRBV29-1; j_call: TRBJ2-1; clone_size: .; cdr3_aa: CSALSGDLSSYNEQFF; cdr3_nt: TGCAGCGCTTTATCTGGGGACTTAAGCTCCTACAATGAGCAGTTCTTC
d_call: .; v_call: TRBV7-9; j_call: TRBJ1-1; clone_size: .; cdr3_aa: CASSLMTAPNTEAFF; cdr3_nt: TGTGCCAGCAGTTTAATGACAGCGCCGAACACTGAAGCTTTCTTT
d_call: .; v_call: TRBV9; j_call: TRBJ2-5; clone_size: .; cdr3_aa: CASSVDSAEIETQYF; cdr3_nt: TGTGCCAGCAGCGTAGATTCGGCGGAAATAGAGACCCAGTACTTC
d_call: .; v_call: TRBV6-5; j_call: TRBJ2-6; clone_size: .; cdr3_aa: CASSYGSSSGANVLTF; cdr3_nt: TGTGCCAGCAGTTACGGTTCAAGCTCTGGGGCCAACGTCCTGACTTTC
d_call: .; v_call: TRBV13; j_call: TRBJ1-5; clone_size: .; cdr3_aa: CASSLRGDYNQPQHF; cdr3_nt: TGTGCCAGCAGCTTACGAGGCGACTACAATCAGCCCCAGCATTTT
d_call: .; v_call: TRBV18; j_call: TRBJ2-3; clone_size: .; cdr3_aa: CASSTNELTYTDTQYF; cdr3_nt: TGTGCCAGCTCAACCAATGAACTGACCTACACAGATACGCAGTATTTT
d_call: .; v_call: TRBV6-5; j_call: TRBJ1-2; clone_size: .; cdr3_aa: CASSYSLGTGYTF; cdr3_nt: TGTGCCAGCAGTTACTCGTTAGGGACGGGCTACACCTTC
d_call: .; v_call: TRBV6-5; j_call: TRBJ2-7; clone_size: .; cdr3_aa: CASSYSTGYEQYF; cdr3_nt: TGTGCCAGCAGTTACTCGACAGGCTACGAGCAGTACTTC
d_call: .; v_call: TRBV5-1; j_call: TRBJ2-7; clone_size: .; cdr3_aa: CASSLAGGTYEQYF; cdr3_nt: TGCGCCAGCAGCTTGGCCGGGGGAACATACGAGCAGTACTTC
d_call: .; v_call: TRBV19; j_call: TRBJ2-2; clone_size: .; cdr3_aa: CASTDQRGGGTGELFF; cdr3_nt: TGTGCCAGTACCGACCAAAGGGGGGGCGGCACCGGGGAGCTGTTTTTT
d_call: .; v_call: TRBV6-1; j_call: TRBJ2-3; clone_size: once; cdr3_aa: CASRRTVTSTDTQYF; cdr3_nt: TGTGCCAGCAGAAGGACAGTTACTAGCACAGATACGCAGTATTTT
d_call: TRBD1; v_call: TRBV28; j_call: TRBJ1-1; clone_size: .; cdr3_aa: CASSSRPGQGYDTEAFF; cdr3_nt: TGTGCCAGCAGTTCGCGACCGGGACAGGGGTACGACACTGAAGCTTTCTTT
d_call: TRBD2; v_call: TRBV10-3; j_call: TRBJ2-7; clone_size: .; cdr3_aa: CAISEPGLAGDYEQYF; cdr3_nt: TGTGCCATCAGTGAGCCGGGACTAGCGGGCGACTACGAGCAGTACTTC
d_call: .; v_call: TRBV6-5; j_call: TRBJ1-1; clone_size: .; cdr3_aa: CASSYSGGQKTEAFF; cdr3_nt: TGTGCCAGCAGTTACTCCGGGGGGCAAAAGACTGAAGCTTTCTTT
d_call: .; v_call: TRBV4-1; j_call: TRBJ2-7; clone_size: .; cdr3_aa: CASSQERAAVYEQYF; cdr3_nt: TGCGCCAGCAGCCAAGAACGGGCGGCAGTCTACGAGCAGTACTTC
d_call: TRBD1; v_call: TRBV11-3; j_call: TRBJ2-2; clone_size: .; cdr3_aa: CASSSRTGSGELFF; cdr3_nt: TGTGCCAGCAGCTCAAGGACAGGGTCCGGGGAGCTGTTTTTT
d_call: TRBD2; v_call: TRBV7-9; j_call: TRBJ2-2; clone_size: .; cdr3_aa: CASSLVGLAGRYTGELFF; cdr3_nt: TGTGCCAGCAGCTTAGTCGGGCTAGCGGGGAGGTACACCGGGGAGCTGTTTTTT
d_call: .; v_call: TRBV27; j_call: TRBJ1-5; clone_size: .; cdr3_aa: CASSLTGSGNQPQHF; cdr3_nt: TGTGCCAGCAGTTTAACAGGGTCGGGCAATCAGCCCCAGCATTTT
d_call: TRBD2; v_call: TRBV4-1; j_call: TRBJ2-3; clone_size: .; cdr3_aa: CASSPPAGDTDTQYF; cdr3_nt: TGCGCCAGCAGCCCCCCTGCGGGGGACACAGATACGCAGTATTTT
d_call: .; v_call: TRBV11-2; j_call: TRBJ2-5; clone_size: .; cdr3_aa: CASSFYGERGETQYF; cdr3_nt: TGTGCCAGCAGCTTTTACGGGGAGAGGGGAGAGACCCAGTACTTC
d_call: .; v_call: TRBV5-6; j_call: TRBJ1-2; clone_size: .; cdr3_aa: CASSFGGGASYTF; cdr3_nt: TGTGCCAGCAGCTTCGGCGGGGGCGCGAGCTACACCTTC
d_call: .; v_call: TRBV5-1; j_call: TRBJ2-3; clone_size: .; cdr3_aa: CASSLGTIGFTDTQYF; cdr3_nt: TGCGCCAGCAGCTTGGGGACTATCGGGTTCACAGATACGCAGTATTTT
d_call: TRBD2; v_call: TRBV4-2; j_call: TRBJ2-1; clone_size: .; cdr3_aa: CASSQDGGLAVVEQFF; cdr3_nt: TGTGCCAGCAGCCAAGACGGGGGACTAGCGGTAGTCGAGCAGTTCTTC
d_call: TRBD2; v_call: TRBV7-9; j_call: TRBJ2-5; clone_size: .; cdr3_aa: CAEQEGGGFSETQYF; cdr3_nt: TGTGCTGAGCAGGAAGGCGGGGGGTTCTCGGAGACCCAGTACTTC
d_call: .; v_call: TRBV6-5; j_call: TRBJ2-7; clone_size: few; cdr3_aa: CASSLRGGYEQYF; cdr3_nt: TGTGCCAGCAGCCTCCGGGGCGGCTACGAGCAGTACTTC
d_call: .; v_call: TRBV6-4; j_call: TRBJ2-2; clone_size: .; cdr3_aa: CASSVASATGELFF; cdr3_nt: TGTGCCAGCAGTGTGGCTAGCGCCACCGGGGAGCTGTTTTTT
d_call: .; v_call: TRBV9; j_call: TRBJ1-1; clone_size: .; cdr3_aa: CASSDSGTPNTEAFF; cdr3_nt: TGTGCCAGCAGCGATTCGGGGACGCCGAACACTGAAGCTTTCTTT
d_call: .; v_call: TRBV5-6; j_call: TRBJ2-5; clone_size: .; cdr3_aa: CASRGGIETQYF; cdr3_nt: TGTGCCAGCAGGGGAGGAATAGAGACCCAGTACTTC
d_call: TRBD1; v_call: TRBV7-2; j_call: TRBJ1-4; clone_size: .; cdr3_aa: CASSGGQGANEKLFF; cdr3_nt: TGTGCCAGCAGCGGAGGACAGGGGGCTAATGAAAAACTGTTTTTT
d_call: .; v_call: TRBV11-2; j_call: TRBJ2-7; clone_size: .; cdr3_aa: CASSLGRSEQYF; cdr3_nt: TGTGCCAGCAGCTTAGGGAGGAGCGAGCAGTACTTC
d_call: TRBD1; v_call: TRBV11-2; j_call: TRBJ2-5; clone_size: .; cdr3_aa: CASRLPGQTQETQYF; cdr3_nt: TGTGCCAGCAGGTTACCGGGACAGACGCAAGAGACCCAGTACTTC
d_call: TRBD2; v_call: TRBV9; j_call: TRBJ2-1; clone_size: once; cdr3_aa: CASSASGRINEQFF; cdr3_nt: TGTGCCAGCAGCGCTAGCGGGAGGATAAATGAGCAGTTCTTC